These 24 T cell receptor beta chains came from one sample sequenced in a study of blood T cell repertoires in COVID-19. The assay was immunoSEQ multiplex PCR, and TCRdb's table has in-frame clones only and misses some. The table has under 55,000 clones, 85% to 90% seen once; the top ten hold 2.1%. Sequenced material: peripheral blood. The receptors here all came from an elderly woman with COVID-19, enrolled during active disease.

This chain joins TRBV4-1 and TRBJ2-7; a possible D gene is TRBD2 (6 bases). This CDR3 is 16 amino acids long. Between the trimmed V and J ends, which lost 5 bases and 0 bases, there was a span of 17 bases. Looked up from germline, CDR1 is MGHRA and CDR2 is YSYEKL. CDR3 nucleotides: TGCGCCAGCAGCTCTCGTGGCGGGAAGAGCTCCTACGAGCAGTACTTC. Translated: CASSSRGGKSSYEQYF.

The rearrangement joins TRBV11-2 to TRBJ2-7; 9 bases align to TRBD1. The CDR3 is 14 residues long. The V and J ends lost 7 bases and 7 bases, in that order; junction bases with no gene match: 11. Germline CDR1 and CDR2: SGHAT and FQNNGV. CDR3 coding DNA: TGTGCCAGCACCAAGGACAGGGGAGGTTATGAGCAGTACTTC. Protein product: CASTKDRGGYEQYF.

This clone occurred a few times. The chain links TRBV18 to TRBJ1-1; 11 bases are a match to TRBD1. The CDR3 sequence is 16 residues long. The ends lost 2 bases at V and 3 bases at J; junction bases unmatched: 5. CDR1 KGHSH and CDR2 LQKENI come from the germline V gene. CDR3 residues: CASSPKDRGQDTEAFF. Written as DNA, the CDR3 is TGTGCCAGCTCACCAAAGGACAGGGGGCAGGACACTGAAGCTTTCTTT. Based on the CDR3 plus reference TRBV18 and TRBJ1-1, the full variable domain is NAGVMQNPRHLVRRRGQEARLRCSPMKGHSHVYWYRQLPEEGLKFMVYLQKENIIDESGMPKERFSAEFPKEGPSILRIQQVVRGDSAAYFCASSPKDRGQDTEAFFGQGTRLTVV.

This sequence joins TRBV18 and TRBJ1-4; a weak D match, TRBD1 (6 bases). V lost 6 bases, J lost 2 bases, and 13 bases lay in between. From germline, CDR1 is KGHSH and CDR2 LQKENI. CDR3 length: 15 residues. CDR3 coding DNA: TGTGCCAGCTCTCGAGACAGGAACACTAATGAAAAACTGTTTTTT. This codes for CASSRDRNTNEKLFF.

This clone was counted a few times. The chain couples TRBV6-5 to TRBJ2-2; TRBD1 is a possible D gene (7 bases). Trimming cost V 6 bases and J 4 bases, with 12 bases left between them. Germline CDR1 reads MNHEY; CDR2 reads SVGAGI. The CDR3 covers 14 residues. The CDR3, as DNA: TGTGCCAGCAGCAACAGGGGAGGCACCGGGGAGCTGTTTTTT. Translating it yields CASSNRGGTGELFF.

This clone was detected once. The chain has TRBV7-3 and TRBJ2-2; D perhaps matches TRBD1 (5 bases). V lost 6 bases and J 3 bases, leaving 14 bases between the germline ends. In germline, CDR1 is SGHTA, CDR2 FQGTGA. The CDR3 totals 15 residues. The CDR3 DNA sequence: TGTGCCAGCAGAGAGTGGGGCCTGGACACCGGGGAGCTGTTTTTT. Amino acids: CASREWGLDTGELFF.

This chain uses TRBV3-1 (or the pseudogene TRBV3-2) with TRBJ2-3; D is possibly TRBD1 (5 bases). V lost 1 base to trimming and J lost 2 bases, with 13 bases between them. This CDR3 comprises 16 residues. Germline V gene lookup returns CDR1 LGHDT and CDR2 YNNKEL (reference sequence). CDR3 sequence: CASSQGWVGVTDTQYF. Written as DNA, the CDR3 is TGTGCCAGCAGCCAAGGGTGGGTAGGGGTCACAGATACGCAGTATTTT.

The CDR3 DNA reads TGTGCCAGCAGTCCTTCCGGACTAGCCTACGAGCAGTACTTC. Protein product: CASSPSGLAYEQYF. The rearrangement uses TRBV28 and TRBJ2-7, with TRBD2 matching 7 bases. CDR1 is MDHEN, CDR2 SYDVKM, per germline. V dropped 5 bases and J dropped 2; count of bases not matched to a gene: 6. The CDR3 is made up of 14 amino acids.

This clone was detected only once. The chain combines TRBV6-5 with TRBJ2-6; a weak D match, TRBD1 (5 bases). The germline V gene encodes CDR1 MNHEY and CDR2 SVGAGI. Between the trimmed V and J ends, which lost 6 bases and 0 bases, there was a span of 9 bases. This CDR3 spans 15 amino acids. DNA for the CDR3: TGTGCCAGCAGGGGGCTTTTCTCTGGGGCCAACGTCCTGACTTTC. It yields the protein CASRGLFSGANVLTF.

The chain recombines TRBV6-5 with TRBJ1-1; a possible D gene is TRBD1 (6 bases). Germline CDR1 MNHEY, CDR2 SVGAGI. Trimming took off 6 bases at V and 5 bases at J, with 13 bases between the two ends. The CDR3 extends over 13 amino acids. CDR3 residues: CASRFDRRTEAFF. The CDR3 DNA is TGTGCCAGCAGGTTCGACAGGCGGACTGAAGCTTTCTTT.

The J gene is TRBJ2-1, the V gene TRBV6-4; perhaps TRBD2 as D (6 bases). The CDR3 consists of 13 residues. CDR1 MRHNA and CDR2 SNTAGT come from the germline V gene. V was cut by 3 bases and J by 4 bases, with 7 bases left in between. CDR3 DNA: TGTGCCAGCAGTGAAGGAGGGTACAATGAGCAGTTCTTC. Encoded protein: CASSEGGYNEQFF.

The chain joins TRBV5-1 to TRBJ2-1, with D possibly TRBD2 on 6 matching bases. The CDR3 has 17 residues. Germline CDR1 is SGHRS and CDR2 is YFSETQ. Trimming pared 0 bases from V and 2 bases from J, leaving 15 bases between. The DNA of the CDR3 is TGCGCCAGCAGCTTGGGGCCCCCCGGGGGACCCTACAATGAGCAGTTCTTC. Protein sequence: CASSLGPPGGPYNEQFF.

The gene calls are TRBV2 and TRBJ1-1; D gene unclear. The CDR3 runs to 14 residues. From germline, CDR1 is SNHLY and CDR2 FYNNEI. Trimming cost V 6 bases and J 4 bases, with 15 bases left between them. The CDR3 coding sequence is TGTGCCAGCAGGGCAGACATCTCAGCCACTGAAGCTTTCTTT. It encodes CASRADISATEAFF.

The rearrangement uses TRBV2 and TRBJ2-7, with a weak D call TRBD2 (6 bases). The CDR3 consists of 14 residues. Trimming stripped 7 bases from V and 0 bases from J, with 13 bases between. The V gene's germline CDR1 is SNHLY and CDR2 FYNNEI. CDR3 in amino acids: CASTRWGVSYEQYF. The CDR3 DNA is TGTGCCAGCACCCGTTGGGGGGTCTCCTACGAGCAGTACTTC.

The chain has TRBV7-9 and TRBJ2-5; 7 bases are a match to TRBD2. Trimming cost V 4 bases and J 3 bases; bases outside gene matches: 5. The germline V gene has CDR1 SEHNR and CDR2 FQNEAQ (reference sequence). The CDR3 has 14 residues. The CDR3 sequence: CASSSGLRKETQYF. CDR3 nucleotide sequence: TGTGCCAGCAGCTCGGGACTAAGGAAAGAGACCCAGTACTTC.

The chain carries TRBV27 and TRBJ1-6; D gene uncertain. Germline V CDR1 and CDR2: MNHEY, SMNVEV (reference sequence). V was cut by 7 bases and J by 0 bases, with 10 bases left in between. This CDR3 comprises 15 residues. CDR3 region: CASKIRSSYNSPLHF. The CDR3 bases are TGTGCCAGCAAGATACGGAGCTCCTATAATTCACCCCTCCACTTT.

The rearrangement uses TRBV10-2 and TRBJ2-7; 13 nucleotides match TRBD2. The ends lost 10 bases at V and 7 bases at J; junction bases unmatched: 13. This CDR3 contains 15 residues. Germline V gene lookup returns CDR1 WSHSY and CDR2 SAAADI. In nucleotides, the CDR3 is TGCGCCACCCGGACTAGCGGGAGTCGAATCGGAGAGCAGTACTTC. It is translated as CATRTSGSRIGEQYF.

The chain combines TRBV6-5 with TRBJ2-7; maybe TRBD1 (6 bases). Trimming took off 0 bases at V and 2 bases at J, with 14 bases between the two ends. This CDR3 is built from 16 residues. CDR1 and CDR2 (germline): MNHEY, SVGAGI. CDR3: CASSYSFSRQAYEQYF. The CDR3 coding sequence is TGTGCCAGCAGTTACTCGTTTTCCAGACAGGCCTACGAGCAGTACTTC.

The chain employs TRBV24-1 and TRBJ1-4, with TRBD1 matching 7 bases. CDR1 is KGHDR, CDR2 SFDVKD, per germline. J gave up 10 bases and V 9 bases, and 10 bases lay outside the gene matches. The length of the CDR3 is 13 residues. CDR3 in amino acids: CATLLGTARKLFF. The CDR3 DNA reads TGTGCCACCCTCCTCGGGACAGCTAGAAAACTGTTTTTT.

The gene calls are TRBV3-1 (or the pseudogene TRBV3-2) and TRBJ2-1; unclear D gene. V was shortened by 0 bases and J by 6 bases, with 12 bases between the two germline ends. Germline V CDR1 and CDR2: LGHDT, YNNKEL (reference sequence). The CDR3 is 15 amino acids. Written as DNA, the CDR3 is TGTGCCAGCAGCCAAGAATGGCCGATTGGCAATGAGCAGTTCTTC. Translating it yields CASSQEWPIGNEQFF.

V and J are TRBV2 and TRBJ1-1; 9 bases are a match to TRBD1. The germline gives CDR1 SNHLY, CDR2 FYNNEI. Trimming removed 7 bases from V and 1 base from J; junction bases left unmatched: 1. The CDR3 is made up of 13 amino acids. CDR3 in DNA: TGTGCCAGCATGGACAGGGGGAACACTGAAGCTTTCTTT. This encodes CASMDRGNTEAFF.

The chain employs TRBV5-1 and TRBJ2-7; 11 nucleotides match TRBD1. Per germline, CDR1 SGHRS and CDR2 YFSETQ. V shed 7 bases and J 2 bases; nucleotides not matched to a gene: 5. There are 14 residues in the CDR3. The CDR3 DNA is TGCGCCAGCGGTTGGACAGGGGGCACCTACGAGCAGTACTTC. Residues: CASGWTGGTYEQYF.

The chain is built from TRBV5-6 and TRBJ2-3; tentatively, D is TRBD1 (6 bases). V was clipped by 2 bases and J by 8 bases, with 9 bases between them. The CDR3 extends over 12 amino acids. Germline values: CDR1 SGHDT, CDR2 YYEEEE. The CDR3 sequence: CASSFRQVTQYF. The CDR3 DNA reads as TGTGCCAGCAGCTTCCGACAGGTTACGCAGTATTTT. Filled out from reference TRBV5-6 and TRBJ2-3, the complete variable domain reads DAGVTQSPTHLIKTRGQQVTLRCSPKSGHDTVSWYQQALGQGPQFIFQYYEEEERQRGNFPDRFSGHQFPNYSSELNVNALLLGDSALYLCASSFRQVTQYFGPGTRLTVL.

This chain joins TRBV4-2 and TRBJ2-7; D is perhaps TRBD2 (6 bases). The CDR3 is made up of 14 amino acids. Trimming cost V 6 bases and J 3 bases, with 15 bases left between them. Per the germline V gene, CDR1 is LGHNA and CDR2 is YNFKEQ. CDR3 coding DNA: TGTGCCAGCAGTTCCCAAGTCGGGAGCTACGAGCAGTACTTC. It specifies CASSSQVGSYEQYF.